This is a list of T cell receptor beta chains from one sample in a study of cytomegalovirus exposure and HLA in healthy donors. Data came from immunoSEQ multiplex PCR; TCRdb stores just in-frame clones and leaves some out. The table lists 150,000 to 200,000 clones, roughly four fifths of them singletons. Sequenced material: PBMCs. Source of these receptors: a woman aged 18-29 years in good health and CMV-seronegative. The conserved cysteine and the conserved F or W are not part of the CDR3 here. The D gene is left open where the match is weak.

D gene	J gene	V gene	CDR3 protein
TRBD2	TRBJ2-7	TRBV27	ASSSGTSGYEQY
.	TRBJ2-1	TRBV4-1	ASSQDNTKQF
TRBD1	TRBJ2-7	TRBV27	ASSFLGQGLYEQY
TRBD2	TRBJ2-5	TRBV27	ASKRRASGYVETQY
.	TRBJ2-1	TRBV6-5	ASTGLAVGNEQF
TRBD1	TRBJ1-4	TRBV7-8	ASSRSTGGNEKLF
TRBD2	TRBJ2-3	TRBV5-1	ASSLSSGATDTQY
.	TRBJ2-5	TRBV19	ASSEAGHQETQY
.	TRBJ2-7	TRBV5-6	ASSLDTYEQY
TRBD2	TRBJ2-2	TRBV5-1	ASSAATETNLAGGRSGELF
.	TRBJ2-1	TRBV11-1	ASSFEDSYNEQF
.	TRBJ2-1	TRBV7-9	ASSFSEQF
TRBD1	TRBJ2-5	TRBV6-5	ASSNRGIETQY
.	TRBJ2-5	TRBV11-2	ASSLHVAETQY
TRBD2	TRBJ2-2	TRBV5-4	ASSLEAGSLTGELF
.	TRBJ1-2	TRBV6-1	AKRRPTDYGYT
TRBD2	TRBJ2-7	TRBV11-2	ASSGIGTSAYYEQY
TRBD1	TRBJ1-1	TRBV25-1	ASSDGTVNTEAF
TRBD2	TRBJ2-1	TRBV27	ASSLRLGAGGPSF
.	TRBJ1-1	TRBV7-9	ASSLEARLTLLNTEAF
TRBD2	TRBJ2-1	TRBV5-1	ASSSLAGEGEQF
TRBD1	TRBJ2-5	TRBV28	ASIADREHQETQY
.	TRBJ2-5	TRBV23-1	ASSQSAGLSETQY
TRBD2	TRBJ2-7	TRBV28	ASSQPLAGVYEQY
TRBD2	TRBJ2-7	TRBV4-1	ASSQDPGLATYEQY
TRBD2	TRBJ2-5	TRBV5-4	ASSDPERGRKETQY
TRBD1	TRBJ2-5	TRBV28	ASNPTGGRETQY
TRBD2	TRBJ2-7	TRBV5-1	ASSTGLAGWGRYEQY
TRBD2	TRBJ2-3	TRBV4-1	ASSPSGLARADTQY
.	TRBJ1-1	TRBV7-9	ASSFSIIQGSEAF
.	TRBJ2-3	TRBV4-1	ASSQSGLADTQY
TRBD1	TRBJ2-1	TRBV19	ARRDRGHEQF
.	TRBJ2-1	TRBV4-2	ASSQEISGSYNEQF
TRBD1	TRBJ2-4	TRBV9	ASSERQGADIQY
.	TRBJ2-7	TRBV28	ASSFSAEGFRDYEQY
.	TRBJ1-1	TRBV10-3	AISGGSGNTEAF
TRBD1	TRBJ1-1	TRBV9	ASSVSLGDRGDAEAF
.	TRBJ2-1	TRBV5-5	ASTIFSGGLEQF
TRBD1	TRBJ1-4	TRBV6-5	ASRAGTANEKLF
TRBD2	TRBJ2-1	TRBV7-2	ASSLGGGNYNEQF
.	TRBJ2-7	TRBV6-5	ASSSTGSYEQY
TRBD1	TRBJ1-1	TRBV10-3	AISESAGGLMNTEAF
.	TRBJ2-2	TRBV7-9	ASSWAGSGANTGELF
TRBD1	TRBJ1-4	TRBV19	ASSIGTGREKLF
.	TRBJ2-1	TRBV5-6	ASSLGGDSNEQF
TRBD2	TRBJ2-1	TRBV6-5	ASSPSGLAGGEQF
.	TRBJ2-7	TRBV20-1	SASGFYEQY
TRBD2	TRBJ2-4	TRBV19	ASSIDPARGGVQY
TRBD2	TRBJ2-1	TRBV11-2	ASSLRAGVLDEQF
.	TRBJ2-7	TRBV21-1	ASSKDPGQGMHEQY